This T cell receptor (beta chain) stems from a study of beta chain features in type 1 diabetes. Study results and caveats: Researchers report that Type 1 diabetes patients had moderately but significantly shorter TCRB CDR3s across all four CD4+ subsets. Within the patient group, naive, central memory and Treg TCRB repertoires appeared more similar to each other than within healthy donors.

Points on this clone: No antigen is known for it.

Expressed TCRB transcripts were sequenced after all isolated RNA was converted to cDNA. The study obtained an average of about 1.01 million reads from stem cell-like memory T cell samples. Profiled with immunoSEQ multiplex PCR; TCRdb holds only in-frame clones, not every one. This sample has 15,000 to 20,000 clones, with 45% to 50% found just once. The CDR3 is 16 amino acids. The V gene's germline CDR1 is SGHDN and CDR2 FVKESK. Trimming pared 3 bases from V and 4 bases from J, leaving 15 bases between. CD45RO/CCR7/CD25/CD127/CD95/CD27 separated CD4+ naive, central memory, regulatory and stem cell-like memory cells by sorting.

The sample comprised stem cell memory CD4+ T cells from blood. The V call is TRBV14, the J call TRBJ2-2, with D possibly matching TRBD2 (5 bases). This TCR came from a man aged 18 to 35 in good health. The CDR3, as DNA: TGTGCCAGCAGCCACGACCCGGGGTGGAGCACCGGGGAGCTGTTTTTT. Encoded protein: CASSHDPGWSTGELFF.